This T cell receptor (beta chain) came from a study of cytomegalovirus exposure and HLA in healthy donors. The PCR was carried out with 60 Vbeta primers and 13 Jbeta primers. Some clones are missing from TCRdb's copy, which holds only in-frame ones; the method was immunoSEQ multiplex PCR. The profile shows around 200,000 clones, 65% to 80% of them singletons. The sample consisted of PBMCs. This receptor was taken from a man aged 35-49 years in good health and CMV-seronegative.

CDR3 loop: CASSPPGVNNQPQHF. The CDR3 DNA reads as TGTGCCAGCTCACCACCAGGGGTAAACAATCAGCCCCAGCATTTT. The chain employs TRBV18 and TRBJ1-5; the D gene is possibly TRBD1 (5 bases). The CDR3 consists of 15 residues. Germline V lookup: CDR1 KGHSH, CDR2 LQKENI. The V end lost 0 bases, the J end lost 3 bases, and 9 bases lay between the germline ends. Supplemented by reference TRBV18 and TRBJ1-5, the full variable domain reads NAGVMQNPRHLVRRRGQEARLRCSPMKGHSHVYWYRQLPEEGLKFMVYLQKENIIDESGMPKERFSAEFPKEGPSILRIQQVVRGDSAAYFCASSPPGVNNQPQHFGDGTRLSIL.